This T cell receptor (beta chain) was found in a study of long-term antiretroviral therapy in people with HIV. V was pared by 2 bases and J by 8 bases, with 8 bases of the junction left unmatched. The V gene's germline CDR1 is SGHRS and CDR2 YFSETQ. The CDR3 spans 17 residues. There were 1-10 million cryopreserved PBMC in the samples before DNA extraction. The assay used was immunoSEQ (version v3.0), run at survey level. Clones were sequenced by immunoSEQ multiplex PCR, and TCRdb holds only the in-frame ones, with some missing. The sample yields roughly 19,000 clones, approximately 86% seen once. The origin of this receptor is a man between 35 and 55 years old with HIV. Sequencing was performed on unsorted PBMCs, taken 0.5 years after starting antiretroviral therapy. V and J are TRBV5-1 and TRBJ2-4; 15 nucleotides line up with TRBD2. CDR3 in amino acids: CASSLGTSGGWTDIQYF. CDR3 sequence (DNA): TGCGCCAGCAGCTTAGGGACTAGCGGGGGGTGGACCGACATTCAGTACTTC.